This TCR beta chain was retrieved from a study of blood T cell repertoires in COVID-19. About the research overall: Samples representing acute and convalescent COVID-19 were sourced from the United States, Italy and Spain. In each case, the material was cDNA or gDNA derived from T cells, B-cell-depleted T cells, or PBMCs.

In the original analysis: Reference gene primer amplification in the assay estimated nucleated cell counts. Sequenced by immunoSEQ multiplex PCR; TCRdb stores in-frame clones only, minus some. Clone size and the V and J calls come from that table; the DNA yielded D and trimming. The data contain hundreds of thousands of clones, 85% of them seen just once; the ten biggest clones take up around 3.4%. The V gene's germline CDR1 is SEHNR and CDR2 FQNEAQ (reference sequence). This CDR3 is built from 12 residues. Trimming stripped 5 bases from V and 8 bases from J, with 10 bases between. The sequenced sample was peripheral blood. This TCR was recovered from a woman under 30 with acute or convalescent COVID-19. The V call is TRBV7-9, the J call TRBJ2-1, with D possibly being TRBD1 (5 bases). CDR3 bases: TGTGCCAGCAGCGTAAGGGGCCATGAGCAGTTCTTC. Its translation: CASSVRGHEQFF.